These T cell receptor beta chains were read from a single sample in a study of T cell changes during pregnancy in multiple sclerosis. Sequenced by immunoSEQ multiplex PCR; TCRdb stores in-frame clones only, minus some. This table holds about 47,000 clones, 80% to 90% found once. This specimen was CD8+ T cells from peripheral blood mononuclear cells, taken in the second trimester of pregnancy. Receptor source: a female donor with multiple sclerosis, enrolled in a pregnancy study. CDR3s include the opening cysteine and the closing phenylalanine or tryptophan. The order of the fields is V gene, J gene, D gene, clone size, CDR3 DNA, CDR3 protein. D genes are given only for firm matches. Rows give clone size only sometimes, using once, few, many, or a class for an expanded clone.

TRBV10-2	TRBJ2-3	TRBD2	once	TGCGCCAGCACCCAGGGCGGGGGGGCCGAGTCAGATACGCAGTATTTT	CASTQGGGAESDTQYF
TRBV7-9	TRBJ2-1	TRBD1	NA	TGTGCCAGCAGTCCGACAGGGGGCGCCTACAATGAGCAGTTCTTC	CASSPTGGAYNEQFF
TRBV9	TRBJ2-7	NA	NA	TGTGCCAGCAGCGTATTATCCGGAGGGGGGGCCACCGGGGAGCAGTACTTC	CASSVLSGGGATGEQYF
TRBV7-8	TRBJ2-5	NA	NA	TGTGCCAGCAGCTTGAGCCCCGAGACCCAGTACTTC	CASSLSPETQYF
TRBV11-2	TRBJ2-7	NA	NA	TGTGCCAGCAGCCCCACCGCACAGGGCTACGAGCAGTACTTC	CASSPTAQGYEQYF
TRBV10-1	TRBJ1-4	NA	NA	TGCGCCAGCAGTGAGTCGACTAGGGGCGACGATGCAACTAATGAAAAACTGTTTTTT	CASSESTRGDDATNEKLFF
TRBV6-1	TRBJ2-7	TRBD2	NA	TGTGCCAGCAGTGAACCCACGGGGGGCGAGCAGTACTTC	CASSEPTGGEQYF
TRBV2	TRBJ2-1	TRBD2	NA	TGTGCCAGCATTAGACTAGCGGGGGGGTACAATGAGCAGTTCTTC	CASIRLAGGYNEQFF
TRBV19	TRBJ2-2	TRBD1	NA	TGTGCCAGTAGACCGGGGACAGGGGCCGGGGAGCTGTTTTTT	CASRPGTGAGELFF
TRBV6-5	TRBJ1-2	NA	NA	TGTGCCAGCAGTGAGAGCGGGTCCTTCTATGGCTACACCTTC	CASSESGSFYGYTF
TRBV19	TRBJ1-4	NA	NA	TGTGCCAGTAGGGACGCTCCGGACTCGGGTGAAAAACTGTTTTTT	CASRDAPDSGEKLFF
TRBV13	TRBJ1-4	NA	NA	TGTGCCAGCACCCTCAGAGGAGGGGACACTAATGAAAAACTGTTTTTT	CASTLRGGDTNEKLFF
TRBV19	TRBJ1-2	NA	NA	TGTGCCAGTAGTATTTTCCCCTCTAGAGGCTACACCTTC	CASSIFPSRGYTF
TRBV15	TRBJ2-7	NA	NA	TGTGCCACCAGCAACAAAGACCGTCCTGGCTGGGAGTACGAGCAGTACTTC	CATSNKDRPGWEYEQYF
TRBV13	TRBJ2-5	TRBD1	NA	TGTGCCAGCAGCTTAGGTGGCAGGGGGCAAGAGACCCAGTACTTC	CASSLGGRGQETQYF
TRBV4-1	TRBJ2-2	TRBD1	NA	TGCGCCAGCAGCCAAGGACCCAGGGGGCGCGCGAACACCGGGGAGCTGTTTTTT	CASSQGPRGRANTGELFF
TRBV7-7	TRBJ2-5	TRBD1	NA	TGTGCTAGCAGCTTATGGCAGGGGGAAGAGACCCAGTACTTC	CASSLWQGEETQYF
TRBV5-1	TRBJ2-1	TRBD2	NA	TGCGCCAGCAGCTTGGATATGTCCGGGGGGGCCAGTGAGCAGTTCTTC	CASSLDMSGGASEQFF
TRBV9	TRBJ1-2	TRBD1	NA	TGTGCCAGCAGCCCAAAGGGACAGTATGGCTACACCTTC	CASSPKGQYGYTF
TRBV7-2	TRBJ1-1	NA	NA	TGTGCCAGCAGCTCCTTAACAGGTGTCCACACTGAAGCTTTCTTT	CASSSLTGVHTEAFF
TRBV9	TRBJ2-5	TRBD1	NA	TGTGCCAGCAGCGTCGGGACAGATCAAGAGACCCAGTACTTC	CASSVGTDQETQYF
TRBV2	TRBJ2-2	TRBD1	few	TGTGCCAGCAGTGCAGGGACAGTGAACACCGGGGAGCTGTTTTTT	CASSAGTVNTGELFF
TRBV7-6	TRBJ2-7	TRBD1	NA	TGTGCCAGCAGCTTAGGGGCGGGACAGGGTTACGAGCAGTACTTC	CASSLGAGQGYEQYF
TRBV7-9	TRBJ2-3	TRBD2	NA	TGTGCCAGCAGCCAAGATCGGGGGGGCCCAGATACGCAGTATTTT	CASSQDRGGPDTQYF
TRBV10-3	TRBJ1-5	NA	NA	TGTGCCATCAGTGTAGGCGGCGAAGGCAATCAGCCCCAGCATTTT	CAISVGGEGNQPQHF
TRBV2	TRBJ2-5	NA	NA	TGTGCCAGCCTGGGCCGAAAAGAGACCCAGTACTTC	CASLGRKETQYF
TRBV19	TRBJ1-2	TRBD1	NA	TGTGCCGGGCGAAGACAGGGGGCGAGGGGCTACACCTTC	CAGRRQGARGYTF
TRBV5-1	TRBJ2-3	NA	NA	TGCGCCAGCAGCTTACTTGCCAGGGGCGCTTTTACAGATACGCAGTATTTT	CASSLLARGAFTDTQYF
TRBV5-4	TRBJ2-7	NA	NA	TGTGCCAGCAGCTTGGGGATTGGGGGGGCCGACGAGCAGTACTTC	CASSLGIGGADEQYF
TRBV7-8	TRBJ2-7	NA	NA	TGTGCCAGCAGCTCCGGGGCCTACGAGCAGTACTTC	CASSSGAYEQYF
TRBV21-1	TRBJ2-1	NA	once	TGTGCCAGCAGCAACAAGCCGGAGTTCTTC	CASSNKPEFF
TRBV5-1	TRBJ1-1	NA	NA	TGCGCCAGCACTCAGGGCAGAGAAGCTTTCTTT	CASTQGREAFF
TRBV11-3	TRBJ2-5	TRBD2	NA	TGTGCCAGCAGCGCCGCGTTCGGGCGGGAGGGTGAAGAGACCCAGTACTTC	CASSAAFGREGEETQYF
TRBV5-1	TRBJ2-7	TRBD1	once	TGCGCCAGCAGCGTTAGACAGGGGCATTTCGACGAGCAGTACTTC	CASSVRQGHFDEQYF
TRBV27	TRBJ2-3	TRBD2	NA	TGTGCCAGCAGTTTGAGCGGGGGAGTAGGTACGCAGTATTTT	CASSLSGGVGTQYF
TRBV19	TRBJ1-6	NA	NA	TGTGCCAGTATAGCAGGGAAGAATTCACCCCTCCACTTT	CASIAGKNSPLHF
TRBV6-5	TRBJ1-5	NA	NA	TGTGCCAGCAGCATCACAGGGTTTGGTAATCAGCCCCAGCATTTT	CASSITGFGNQPQHF